The 3 T cell receptor beta chains listed next were all sequenced from one sample in a study of blood T cell repertoires in COVID-19. Generated by immunoSEQ multiplex PCR, the TCRdb table keeps only in-frame clones and is missing some. The sample holds about 250,000 clones, about nine tenths seen once. What was sequenced was peripheral blood. The receptors stem from a middle-aged woman who had recovered from COVID-19.

CDR3 in DNA: TGTGCCTGGATGCGGGAGTACGGGGAGACCCAGTACTTC. This translates into CAWMREYGETQYF. This chain links TRBV30 with TRBJ2-5; 7 bases fit TRBD2. There are 13 residues in the CDR3. CDR1 is GTSNPN and CDR2 is SVGIG in the germline V gene (reference sequence). J was trimmed by 5 bases and V by 4 bases; bases with no gene match: 7.

This clone was seen only once. This sequence joins TRBV2 and TRBJ1-4; TRBD1 might be the D (6 bases). The CDR3 is made up of 14 amino acids. V lost 10 bases and J lost 0, with 12 bases in between. Germline CDR1 is SNHLY and CDR2 is FYNNEI. The DNA for the CDR3 is TGTGCCACCGGACAGCTTACAACTAATGAAAAACTGTTTTTT. It codes for CATGQLTTNEKLFF. Supplemented by reference TRBV2 and TRBJ1-4, the full variable domain reads EPEVTQTPSHQVTQMGQEVILRCVPISNHLYFYWYRQILGQKVEFLVSFYNNEISEKSEIFDDQFSVERPDGSNFTLKIRSTKLEDSAMYFCATGQLTTNEKLFFGSGTQLSVL.

This chain connects TRBV19 to TRBJ2-2, with TRBD1 as a possible D gene (6 bases). CDR3 size: 14 residues. Germline V gene lookup returns CDR1 LNHDA and CDR2 SQIVND (reference sequence). V was shortened by 6 bases and J by 1 base, with 9 bases between the two germline ends. The DNA of the CDR3 is TGTGCCAGTAGAACACAGGGGAACACCGGGGAGCTGTTTTTT. The encoded protein is CASRTQGNTGELFF. The entire variable domain, with the rest obtained from reference TRBV19 and TRBJ2-2, is as follows: DGGITQSPKYLFRKEGQNVTLSCEQNLNHDAMYWYRQDPGQGLRLIYYSQIVNDFQKGDIAEGYSVSREKKESFPLTVTSAQKNPTAFYLCASRTQGNTGELFFGEGSRLTVL.